A single TCR beta chain is shown here with its context. The CDR3 runs 15 residues. Germline assignment: CDR1 MNHEY and CDR2 SMNVEV (reference sequence). The V and J ends lost 8 bases and 2 bases respectively, with 13 bases between them. The data stem from a study of control samples from healthy donors and cancer patients. Clones were read by immunoSEQ multiplex PCR, and TCRdb kept only the in-frame ones, dropping some. The table records about 160,000 clones, around 94% of them present only once. The clonotype originates from a man aged 60-69 years with colorectal cancer. The genes are TRBV27 and TRBJ1-6; D perhaps matches TRBD1 (5 bases). The sample comprised PBMCs. The CDR3 bases are TGTGCCAGCGGATTTGCAGGGACCTATAATTCACCCCTCCACTTT. Its protein product is CASGFAGTYNSPLHF.